Below are 17 T cell receptor beta chains sequenced from a single sample in a study of cytomegalovirus exposure and HLA in healthy donors. The PCR contained 60 Vbeta and 13 Jbeta primers. Produced via immunoSEQ multiplex PCR; TCRdb's table is partial and in-frame only. Here the sample spans approximately 190,000 clones, around 70% being singletons. Source material: PBMCs. All receptors come from a man aged 40-50 years in good health and CMV-seropositive.

The chain carries TRBV14 and TRBJ2-5; tentatively, D is TRBD1 (5 bases). CDR3 size: 14 residues. The ends were cut back, 1 base at V and 5 bases at J, with 11 bases in the middle. Germline V gene sequence: CDR1 SGHDN, CDR2 FVKESK. CDR3 region: CASSQVGQGETQYF. The CDR3 nucleotides are TGTGCCAGCAGCCAAGTTGGGCAGGGTGAGACCCAGTACTTC.

The V gene is TRBV7-7, the J gene TRBJ2-1, with 14 positions matching TRBD2. Trimming took 3 bases from V and 4 from J; bases not matched to a gene: 5. Germline V gene data show CDR1 as SSHAT and CDR2 as FNYEAQ (reference sequence). The CDR3 is 17 amino acids. The CDR3 is CASSLGLAGAQYNEQFF. The DNA for the CDR3 is TGTGCCAGCAGCTTGGGACTAGCGGGGGCCCAATACAATGAGCAGTTCTTC.

There are a few counts of this clone. The chain has TRBV7-9 and TRBJ1-1; D is undetermined. This CDR3 has 14 amino acids. Trimming pared 2 bases from V and 0 bases from J, leaving 7 bases between. CDR1 SEHNR and CDR2 FQNEAQ come from the germline V gene (reference sequence). This CDR3 reads CASSLTEMNTEAFF. The CDR3 DNA is TGTGCCAGCAGCTTAACAGAAATGAACACTGAAGCTTTCTTT.

The J gene is TRBJ2-5, the V gene TRBV18; tentatively, D is TRBD2 (6 bases). The CDR3 covers 12 residues. Germline-derived CDR1 and CDR2 are KGHSH and LQKENI. V lost 3 bases and J 7 bases, leaving 9 bases between the germline ends. This CDR3 reads CASSPTEGTQYF. CDR3 coding DNA: TGTGCCAGCTCACCGACGGAGGGGACCCAGTACTTC.

The rearrangement links TRBV28 to TRBJ1-3; no definite D call. Germline-derived CDR1 and CDR2 are MDHEN and SYDVKM. The V end was cut by 5 bases, the J end by 0 bases, with 11 bases between. The CDR3 length is 15 residues. The CDR3 sequence: CASSNSISSGNTIYF. The CDR3 DNA reads TGTGCCAGCAGTAACAGCATTAGCTCTGGAAACACCATATATTTT.

The chain has TRBV7-2 and TRBJ2-1; no clear D. Trimming removed 5 bases from V and 4 bases from J, with 12 bases in between. Germline values: CDR1 SGHTA, CDR2 FQGNSA. The CDR3 length is 14 residues. The CDR3 spells CASSPWSQYNEQFF. In DNA form, the CDR3 reads TGTGCCAGCAGCCCTTGGTCTCAGTACAATGAGCAGTTCTTC. The whole variable domain, remainder taken from reference TRBV7-2 and TRBJ2-1, is GAGVSQSPSNKVTEKGKDVELRCDPISGHTALYWYRQSLGQGLEFLIYFQGNSAPDKSGLPSDRFSAERTGGSVSTLTIQRTQQEDSAVYLCASSPWSQYNEQFFGPGTRLTVL.

The chain joins TRBV7-2 to TRBJ2-5; TRBD1 is a possible D gene (6 bases). The germline V and J ends were trimmed by 6 bases and 7 bases, with 15 bases remaining between them. The germline CDR1 and CDR2 sequences are SGHTA and FQGNSA. The CDR3 loop spans 13 amino acids. CDR3 sequence reads: CASRPNRDGTQYF. The CDR3 DNA reads TGTGCCAGCAGACCAAACAGGGACGGGACCCAGTACTTC.

This clone was found a few times. The V gene is TRBV5-6, the J gene TRBJ2-7; 8 bases agree with TRBD1. The J segment lost 3 bases and the V segment lost 4 bases, leaving 6 bases of the junction unmatched. This CDR3 comprises 14 residues. Germline V CDR1 and CDR2: SGHDT, YYEEEE. In DNA form, the CDR3 reads TGTGCCAGCAGCCTCGGGACAGGAATCTACGAGCAGTACTTC. As protein: CASSLGTGIYEQYF.

This clone was counted a few times. The V call is TRBV19, the J call TRBJ1-3; possibly TRBD1 for D (5 bases). The CDR3 loop spans 14 amino acids. CDR1 and CDR2 (germline): LNHDA, SQIVND (reference sequence). Trimming left V 6 bases short and J 1 base short, with 10 bases between. The CDR3 is CASSTRTSGNTIYF. For the CDR3, the DNA is TGTGCCAGTAGCACCAGGACATCTGGAAACACCATATATTTT. The entire variable domain, with the rest obtained from reference TRBV19 and TRBJ1-3, is as follows: DGGITQSPKYLFRKEGQNVTLSCEQNLNHDAMYWYRQDPGQGLRLIYYSQIVNDFQKGDIAEGYSVSREKKESFPLTVTSAQKNPTAFYLCASSTRTSGNTIYFGEGSWLTVV.

The chain links TRBV5-1 to TRBJ2-5; D possibly corresponds to TRBD2 (6 bases). Germline loops: CDR1 SGHRS, CDR2 YFSETQ. The CDR3 sequence is 13 residues long. V shed 0 bases and J shed 3 bases, with 6 bases lying between them. Here the CDR3 reads CASSLVAEETQYF. The CDR3 region has the DNA TGCGCCAGCAGCTTGGTAGCGGAAGAGACCCAGTACTTC.

The rearrangement joins TRBV18 to TRBJ1-4; possible D gene TRBD1, 5 bases. The CDR3 covers 16 residues. Germline values: CDR1 KGHSH, CDR2 LQKENI. The V gene lost 3 bases and the J gene lost 2 bases, with 13 bases spanning the gap. The CDR3 sequence: CASSPLGGTTNEKLFF. CDR3 sequence (DNA): TGTGCCAGCTCACCCTTGGGGGGAACGACTAATGAAAAACTGTTTTTT.

The V and J genes are TRBV7-9 and TRBJ1-2; TRBD1 is a possible D gene (5 bases). The CDR3 loop spans 14 amino acids. Trimming shortened V by 4 bases and J by 8 bases, and 17 bases separated the two germline ends. Germline assignment: CDR1 SEHNR and CDR2 FQNEAQ (reference sequence). CDR3 loop: CASSSLVGAGGYTF. The CDR3 region has the DNA TGTGCCAGCAGCTCACTTGTAGGGGCAGGAGGCTACACCTTC.

The gene calls are TRBV18 and TRBJ2-3; 10 bases are a match to TRBD1. The germline CDR1 and CDR2 sequences are KGHSH and LQKENI. Germline trimming cut 5 bases from V and 4 bases from J; bases unmatched to any gene: 9. The CDR3 runs 16 residues. CDR3 residues: CASSSSRDRGADTQYF. CDR3 in DNA: TGTGCCAGCTCATCGTCCCGGGACAGGGGAGCAGATACGCAGTATTTT.

The V and J genes are TRBV7-2 and TRBJ2-3; 9 nucleotides align to TRBD1. V lost 4 bases, J lost 3 bases, and 5 bases stayed unmatched. CDR1 is SGHTA, CDR2 FQGNSA, per germline. The CDR3 consists of 15 residues. CDR3 nucleotide sequence: TGTGCCAGCAGCTCTGGACAGGGGAAGACAGATACGCAGTATTTT. This translates into CASSSGQGKTDTQYF.

The rearrangement links TRBV7-2 to TRBJ2-1; D may be TRBD2 (6 bases). The germline V and J ends were trimmed by 5 bases and 9 bases, with 11 bases remaining between them. Germline CDR1 is SGHTA and CDR2 is FQGNSA. The CDR3 contains 12 residues. DNA for the CDR3: TGTGCCAGCAGCCCTAGCGATGGTGAGCAGTTCTTC. Encoded protein: CASSPSDGEQFF.

This chain uses TRBV2 with TRBJ2-6, with D possibly TRBD1 on 5 matching bases. The CDR3 loop spans 18 amino acids. Germline CDR1 reads SNHLY; CDR2 reads FYNNEI. Trimming removed 2 bases from V and 0 bases from J, with 14 bases in between. The CDR3 reads CASSEYGADLSGANVLTF. The CDR3 DNA sequence: TGTGCCAGCAGTGAATATGGGGCAGACCTCTCTGGGGCCAACGTCCTGACTTTC.

The V gene is TRBV10-3, the J gene TRBJ2-3, with TRBD2 as a possible D gene (6 bases). CDR1 is ENHRY and CDR2 is SYGVKD in the germline V gene. Between the trimmed V and J ends, which lost 6 bases and 1 base, there was a span of 11 bases. The CDR3 consists of 14 residues. Here the CDR3 DNA reads TGTGCCATCAGCAGGGAGGAAGGCACAGATACGCAGTATTTT. It codes for CAISREEGTDTQYF.